This passage covers 31 T cell receptor beta chains from one sample sequenced in a study of T cell repertoires in cytomegalovirus infection. What these receptors recognize is not known. TCRdb re-called the reads through MiXCR, storing one row per CDR3 protein. The sample has 380,000 or so distinct CDR3 sequences; about 35% are singletons. Sequenced material: cultured PBMCs, taken from culture after CMV antigen stimulation. The receptor set was obtained from a human donor in good health (CMV status not recorded). Some clones in this sample may be carry-over from other donors' samples.

This clonotype has more than one count but fewer than ten. This chain links TRBV7-8 with TRBJ1-4; D is perhaps TRBD1 (6 bases). This CDR3 has 15 amino acids. Trimming took 2 bases from V and 0 from J, leaving 7 bases between them. Germline V gene sequence: CDR1 SGHVS, CDR2 FQNEAQ. The DNA for the CDR3 is TGTGCCAGCAGCTTAAACAGGGCAACTAATGAAAAACTGTTTTTT. Its protein is CASSLNRATNEKLFF.

This clonotype was observed a handful of times. The CDR3 region is CASSLNGGETQYF. In nucleotides, the CDR3 is TGTGCCAGCAGCTTAAACGGGGGAGAGACCCAGTACTTC. The chain is built from TRBV7-2 and TRBJ2-5; maybe TRBD2 (6 bases). V was trimmed by 2 bases and J by 4 bases, leaving 8 bases between them. CDR1 and CDR2 (germline): SGHTA, FQGNSA. This CDR3 is 13 amino acids long. The complete variable domain, with remaining parts taken from reference TRBV7-2 and TRBJ2-5, reads GAGVSQSPSNKVTEKGKDVELRCDPISGHTALYWYRQSLGQGLEFLIYFQGNSAPDKSGLPSDRFSAERTGGSVSTLTIQRTQQEDSAVYLCASSLNGGETQYFGPGTRLLVL.

This clonotype has more than one count but fewer than ten. The chain uses TRBV6-5 and TRBJ2-3, with a tentative D call TRBD1 (7 bases). CDR1 is MNHEY, CDR2 SVGAGI, per germline. CDR3 length: 15 amino acids. V was cut by 6 bases and J by 3 bases, with 16 bases left in between. The CDR3 spells CASSKRRGRTDTQYF. The CDR3 region has the DNA TGTGCCAGCAGCAAACGGAGGGGGCGGACAGATACGCAGTATTTT.

V and J are TRBV7-6 and TRBJ2-4; D possibly corresponds to TRBD2 (5 bases). This CDR3 contains 17 residues. Germline CDR1 reads SGHVS; CDR2 reads FNYEAQ. With 0 bases removed from V and 7 bases from J, the gap between germline ends came to 19 bases. The DNA for the CDR3 is TGTGCCAGCAGCTTAGCTGCCTCCCGTGAGGGCGGGAACATTCAGTACTTC. It specifies CASSLAASREGGNIQYF.

Remarks on this clonotype: Being one base from a much bigger clone, this may be a read error. The chain is built from TRBV7-2 and TRBJ2-1; 7 bases match TRBD2. This CDR3 is built from 15 residues. The germline V gene encodes CDR1 SGHTA and CDR2 FQGNSA. The V and J ends lost 5 bases and 0 bases, in that order; junction bases with no gene match: 4. In nucleotides, the CDR3 is TGTGCCAGCAGCACGAGCGGGAACTCCTACAATGAGCAGTTCTTC. This sequence encodes CASSTSGNSYNEQFF.

The rearrangement joins TRBV6-2 or TRBV6-3 to TRBJ2-7; perhaps TRBD2 as D (6 bases). CDR1 MNHEY and CDR2 SVGEGT come from the germline V gene. There are 12 residues in the CDR3. The CDR3 nucleotides are TGTGCATCGAATAGCGGAGACTACGAGCAGTACGTC. Translated: CASNSGDYEQYV.

The chain recombines TRBV19 with TRBJ2-1; 11 bases fit TRBD2. CDR3 length: 14 residues. Germline loops: CDR1 LNHDA, CDR2 SQIVND (reference sequence). J lost 10 bases, V lost 5 bases, and 7 bases had no gene match. The CDR3 loop reads CASSPGLAALEQFF. CDR3 DNA sequence: TGTGCCAGTAGTCCGGGACTAGCGGCCTTAGAGCAGTTCTTC.

This clonotype was found a few times. The gene calls are TRBV6-5 and TRBJ2-3, with D tentatively TRBD2 (5 bases). V lost 0 bases and J 5 bases, leaving 9 bases between the germline ends. This CDR3 spans 14 amino acids. Germline assignment: CDR1 MNHEY and CDR2 SVGAGI. CDR3 nucleotides: TGTGCCAGCAGTTACTCGAGGGTTATAGATACGCAGTATTTT. Its translation: CASSYSRVIDTQYF.

V and J are TRBV7-2 and TRBJ1-5, with no clear D. Looked up from germline, CDR1 is SGHTA and CDR2 is FQGNSA. Trimming cost V 1 base and J 6 bases, with 13 bases left between them. The CDR3 is made up of 15 amino acids. CDR3 nucleotides: TGTGCCAGCAGCTTAGATCCCGGCTCTGGTCAGCCCCAGCATTTT. Translated: CASSLDPGSGQPQHF.

The CDR3 DNA reads TGTGCCACCAGCAGAGGAAGAGGATTTGGGGCCAACGTCCTGACTTTC. Amino acids: CATSRGRGFGANVLTF. The chain combines TRBV15 with TRBJ2-6; D unresolved. V lost 1 base to trimming and J lost 3 bases, with 10 bases between them. Germline loops: CDR1 LNHNV, CDR2 YYDKDF (reference sequence). There are 16 residues in the CDR3.

This chain joins TRBV6-2 or TRBV6-3 and TRBJ2-7; D is uncertain. Germline V lookup: CDR1 MNHEY, CDR2 SVGEGT. Trimming removed 5 bases at V and 0 bases at J, with 17 bases between. The length of the CDR3 is 16 residues. The CDR3, as DNA: TGTGCCAGCAGTCCTATACCCGACATCTTCTCCTACGAGCAGTACGTC. Residues: CASSPIPDIFSYEQYV.

The chain recombines TRBV24-1 with TRBJ2-1; 10 bases agree with TRBD2. V shed 9 bases and J 9 bases; nucleotides not matched to a gene: 19. This CDR3 has 17 amino acids. Germline V gene lookup returns CDR1 KGHDR and CDR2 SFDVKD. CDR3 nucleotides: TGTGCCACCGAGGGCCTTACCCTAAGCGGGAGGGCCGTTGAGCAGTTCTTC. Its protein is CATEGLTLSGRAVEQFF.

In its sample, this clonotype was seen a few times. V gene TRBV7-2 combines with J gene TRBJ2-5, with 7 bases that match TRBD1. After removal of 1 base from V and 4 bases from J, the junction contained 3 bases not matched to a gene. This CDR3 contains 14 residues. CDR1 and CDR2 from the germline V gene are SGHTA and FQGNSA. The CDR3 protein is CASSLEGARETQYF. The CDR3 region has the DNA TGTGCCAGCAGCTTAGAGGGGGCCCGAGAGACCCAGTACTTC. Based on the CDR3 plus reference TRBV7-2 and TRBJ2-5, the full variable domain is GAGVSQSPSNKVTEKGKDVELRCDPISGHTALYWYRQSLGQGLEFLIYFQGNSAPDKSGLPSDRFSAERTGGSVSTLTIQRTQQEDSAVYLCASSLEGARETQYFGPGTRLLVL.

The rearrangement links TRBV27 to TRBJ1-1; TRBD1 might be the D (5 bases). The CDR3 extends over 16 amino acids. From germline, CDR1 is MNHEY and CDR2 SMNVEV (reference sequence). V was clipped by 5 bases and J by 5 bases, with 21 bases between them. The CDR3 DNA follows: TGTGCCAGCAGTGCTCGGGACCCCGGGTTGGGAACTGAAGCTTTCTTT. Translating gives CASSARDPGLGTEAFF.

The chain uses TRBV3-1 and TRBJ2-5; 9 bases align to TRBD2. The junction had 11 bases not matched to a gene; V was cut back by 4 bases and J by 5 bases. Germline CDR1 and CDR2: LGHDT and YNNKEL (reference sequence). This CDR3 is 16 amino acids long. Here the CDR3 reads CASSPVLAGFVETQYF. CDR3 sequence (DNA): TGTGCCAGCAGCCCCGTGCTAGCGGGATTTGTGGAGACCCAGTACTTC.

This clonotype occurred a few times. The rearrangement joins TRBV28 to TRBJ1-2; 9 bases agree with TRBD1. The V segment lost 1 base and the J segment 1 base; nucleotides outside the gene matches: 13. The germline gives CDR1 MDHEN, CDR2 SYDVKM. The CDR3 runs to 19 residues. This CDR3 is CASSLYSRIRDRVNYGYTF. The CDR3 DNA reads as TGTGCCAGCAGTTTATATAGTAGGATCCGGGACAGGGTTAACTATGGCTACACCTTC.

The chain combines TRBV4-3 with TRBJ2-5; D remains unclear. This CDR3 has 15 amino acids. Trimming shortened V by 1 base and J by 0 bases, and 9 bases separated the two germline ends. Germline CDR1 LGHNA, CDR2 YSLEER. The CDR3, as DNA: TGCGCCAGCAGCCAAGTACACGGGTACCAAGAGACCCAGTACTTC. Translation: CASSQVHGYQETQYF.

V gene TRBV28 combines with J gene TRBJ2-7, with 13 positions matching TRBD2. Germline V gene data show CDR1 as MDHEN and CDR2 as SYDVKM. The V and J ends lost 6 bases and 2 bases, in that order; junction bases with no gene match: 10. The CDR3 has 17 residues. For the CDR3, the DNA is TGTGCCAGCAGACAACTAGCGGGAGGGCTTCATCCCTACGAGCAGTACTTC. Its protein is CASRQLAGGLHPYEQYF.

This clonotype came up many times. The J gene is TRBJ2-1, the V gene TRBV4-1; 7 bases are a match to TRBD2. V lost 0 bases, J lost 7 bases, and 12 bases stayed unmatched. Per the germline V gene, CDR1 is MGHRA and CDR2 is YSYEKL. The CDR3 spans 17 residues. This chain's CDR3 is CASSQEKSSGRLNEQFF. CDR3 nucleotides: TGCGCCAGCAGCCAAGAGAAGTCTAGCGGACGTTTGAATGAGCAGTTCTTC.

The V gene is TRBV6-1, the J gene TRBJ1-5; D remains unclear. Germline CDR1 is MNHNS and CDR2 is SASEGT. The germline V and J ends were trimmed by 7 bases and 0 bases, with 10 bases remaining between them. The CDR3 has 14 residues. DNA of the CDR3: TGTGCCAGCATCTACGGGGATAGCAATCAGCCCCAGCATTTT. It yields the protein CASIYGDSNQPQHF.

This clonotype has a handful of counts. V gene TRBV2 combines with J gene TRBJ1-2; possible D gene TRBD1, 5 bases. The V and J ends lost 1 base and 7 bases respectively, with 10 bases between them. CDR1 is SNHLY and CDR2 is FYNNEI in the germline V gene. The CDR3 is 13 residues long. The CDR3 nucleotides are TGTGCCAGCAGTGAAGTAGGGACCTTTGGCTACACCTTC. It yields the protein CASSEVGTFGYTF.

This clonotype was counted many times. The chain joins TRBV7-2 to TRBJ2-3, with D tentatively TRBD2 (5 bases). The CDR3 runs to 13 residues. Trimming cost V 2 bases and J 5 bases, with 8 bases left between them. Germline V gives CDR1 SGHTA, CDR2 FQGNSA. DNA for the CDR3: TGTGCCAGCAGCTTACAAGGAGGAGATACGCAGTATTTT. It translates to CASSLQGGDTQYF.

This clonotype turned up a few times. The chain recombines TRBV7-2 with TRBJ2-7; 11 bases match TRBD1. Germline assignment: CDR1 SGHTA and CDR2 FQGNSA. The CDR3 totals 16 residues. Trimming removed 5 bases from V and 3 bases from J; junction bases left unmatched: 9. The CDR3 DNA reads TGTGCCAGCAGCCCCGGGGACAGGGGGTTTGTCTACGAGCAGTACTTC. Protein product: CASSPGDRGFVYEQYF.

This clonotype was observed a handful of times. J is TRBJ2-1 and V is TRBV5-4; weak D call: TRBD2 (5 bases). Trimming took off 2 bases at V and 2 bases at J, with 11 bases between the two ends. CDR3 length equals 15 residues. The V gene's germline CDR1 is SGHNT and CDR2 YYREEE (reference sequence). The CDR3 loop is CASSFGGPAYNEQFF. The CDR3 DNA sequence: TGTGCCAGCAGCTTCGGAGGCCCCGCCTACAATGAGCAGTTCTTC.

This rearrangement joins TRBV7-3 to TRBJ2-1, with D possibly TRBD2 on 6 matching bases. Germline V gene sequence: CDR1 SGHTA, CDR2 FQGTGA. CDR3 size: 14 residues. V lost 3 bases, J lost 9 bases, and 15 bases lay in between. The CDR3 is CASSFSRDGGEQFF. DNA for the CDR3: TGTGCCAGCAGCTTTTCGCGGGACGGCGGTGAGCAGTTCTTC.

This clonotype was counted at least ten times. The V and J genes are TRBV4-2 and TRBJ2-4; 10 nucleotides line up with TRBD2. Looked up from germline, CDR1 is LGHNA and CDR2 is YNFKEQ. V lost 0 bases to trimming and J lost 8 bases; unmatched junction nucleotides: 16. This CDR3 is built from 19 residues. The CDR3 loop reads CASSQETAGPSGSVYIQYF. DNA for the CDR3: TGTGCCAGCAGCCAAGAAACGGCGGGACCTAGCGGGAGCGTATACATTCAGTACTTC.

This clonotype was recorded a few times. This sequence joins TRBV4-1 and TRBJ1-1; TRBD1 matches at 7 bases. The V segment lost 1 base and the J segment 5 bases; nucleotides outside the gene matches: 16. This CDR3 contains 18 residues. Germline assignment: CDR1 MGHRA and CDR2 YSYEKL. The CDR3 sequence is CASSQVSTGANKRTEAFF. In nucleotides, the CDR3 is TGCGCCAGCAGCCAAGTTTCAACAGGGGCGAACAAGAGGACTGAAGCTTTCTTT.

The table lists this clonotype with many counts. The chain links TRBV7-2 to TRBJ2-7, with D perhaps TRBD2 (5 bases). The CDR3 contains 14 residues. Trimming stripped 4 bases from V and 3 bases from J, with 13 bases between. Germline V gene sequence: CDR1 SGHTA, CDR2 FQGNSA. CDR3: CASSSPGSYYEQYF. The CDR3 nucleotides are TGTGCCAGCAGCTCACCGGGATCATACTACGAGCAGTACTTC.

This clonotype appeared a few times. CDR3 loop: CASSLRENLRGYF. DNA of the CDR3: TGTGCCAGCAGTTTGAGGGAGAACCTCAGAGGGTACTTC. The J gene is TRBJ2-4, the V gene TRBV6-6; D is possibly TRBD2 (5 bases). The CDR3 runs 13 residues. V was trimmed by 4 bases and J by 15 bases, leaving 19 bases between them. Germline V lookup: CDR1 MNHNY, CDR2 SVGAGI (reference sequence).

This clonotype appeared a few times. V gene TRBV6-6 combines with J gene TRBJ1-1; D is perhaps TRBD1 (5 bases). Germline CDR1 reads MNHNY; CDR2 reads SVGAGI (reference sequence). This CDR3 comprises 15 residues. Trimming left V 2 bases short and J 0 bases short, with 10 bases between. The CDR3 protein is CASSYGRAVNTEAFF. In DNA form, the CDR3 reads TGTGCCAGCAGTTACGGCAGGGCGGTGAACACTGAAGCTTTCTTT.

The chain recombines TRBV7-2 with TRBJ2-3, with 13 nucleotides matching TRBD2. From germline, CDR1 is SGHTA and CDR2 FQGNSA. The V segment lost 1 base and the J segment 4 bases; nucleotides outside the gene matches: 17. This CDR3 contains 21 residues. The CDR3 nucleotides are TGTGCCAGCAGCTTAGGCGGGGTAGGACTAGCGGGGGAGGGGGAAGCAGATACGCAGTATTTT. Encoded protein: CASSLGGVGLAGEGEADTQYF. Complete variable domain (other parts from reference TRBV7-2 and TRBJ2-3): GAGVSQSPSNKVTEKGKDVELRCDPISGHTALYWYRQSLGQGLEFLIYFQGNSAPDKSGLPSDRFSAERTGGSVSTLTIQRTQQEDSAVYLCASSLGGVGLAGEGEADTQYFGPGTRLTVL.